Shown below are 6 T cell receptor beta chains from a single sample sequenced in a study of blood T cell repertoires in COVID-19. Clones were sequenced by immunoSEQ multiplex PCR, and TCRdb holds only the in-frame ones, with some missing. The data contain some 280,000 clones, around 86% of them singletons. Sequenced material: peripheral blood. The source of these receptors is a woman in her twenties or thirties with active or convalescent COVID-19.

The CDR3: CSVERRGRYNEQFF. The DNA for the CDR3 is TGCAGCGTTGAAAGGCGGGGGAGGTACAATGAGCAGTTCTTC. The chain uses TRBV29-1 and TRBJ2-1; 7 nucleotides match TRBD2. Germline trimming cut 2 bases from V and 4 bases from J; bases unmatched to any gene: 5. This CDR3 region has 14 residues. The germline CDR1 and CDR2 sequences are SQVTM and ANQGSEA.

This clone was counted between two and nine times. The chain has TRBV6-4 and TRBJ2-1; 10 positions match TRBD2. The J segment lost 9 bases and the V segment lost 3 bases, leaving 8 bases of the junction unmatched. Germline CDR1 is MRHNA and CDR2 is SNTAGT. The CDR3 contains 15 residues. CDR3 protein: CASSEWASGGSEQFF. In nucleotides, the CDR3 is TGTGCCAGCAGTGAATGGGCTAGCGGGGGTTCTGAGCAGTTCTTC.

This sequence joins TRBV29-1 and TRBJ1-1; D gene ambiguous. CDR1 is SQVTM and CDR2 is ANQGSEA in the germline V gene. This CDR3 region has 13 residues. Trimming shortened V by 5 bases and J by 4 bases, and 14 bases separated the two germline ends. CDR3 amino acids: CSVSLGVGTEAFF. The DNA for the CDR3 is TGCAGCGTTTCCCTGGGAGTTGGCACTGAAGCTTTCTTT.

The J gene is TRBJ2-7, the V gene TRBV27; 8 bases match TRBD2. The CDR3 totals 14 residues. The J segment lost 3 bases and the V segment lost 3 bases, leaving 4 bases of the junction unmatched. CDR1 and CDR2 (germline): MNHEY, SMNVEV (reference sequence). CDR3 region: CASSFVGGVYEQYF. CDR3 sequence (DNA): TGTGCCAGCAGTTTCGTCGGGGGGGTCTACGAGCAGTACTTC.

V gene TRBV18 combines with J gene TRBJ1-4, with TRBD1 matching 7 bases. V lost 4 bases and J lost 8; bases outside the gene matches: 7. Germline lookup yields CDR1 KGHSH and CDR2 LQKENI. The CDR3 extends over 14 amino acids. In DNA form, the CDR3 reads TGTGCCAGCTCACGGGGACAGTCCCCCGAAAAACTGTTTTTT. Residues: CASSRGQSPEKLFF.

The chain has TRBV28 and TRBJ2-7; 7 bases are shared with TRBD1. Losses at the gene ends were 3 bases for V and 2 bases for J; bases not matched to a gene: 7. CDR3 length equals 15 residues. Germline V gene data show CDR1 as MDHEN and CDR2 as SYDVKM. The CDR3 region is CASSFMTGFPYEQYF. For the CDR3, the DNA is TGTGCCAGCAGTTTTATGACAGGGTTCCCCTACGAGCAGTACTTC.